The sequence of this T cell receptor (beta chain) was determined in a study of cytomegalovirus exposure and HLA in healthy donors. Study-wide findings and caveats: Based on reports, TCR beta sequences accurately predicted HLA-A and HLA-B alleles for most subjects. The investigators catalogued 150 to 200 TCR beta chains as cytomegalovirus-associated.

Note on this clone: The target antigen is unknown.

Looked up from germline, CDR1 is SGHAT and CDR2 is FQDESV (reference sequence). The V segment lost 5 bases and the J segment 6 bases; nucleotides outside the gene matches: 10. This CDR3 is 16 amino acids long. Amplification used 60 Vbeta primers and 13 Jbeta primers. The repertoire was sequenced with immunoSEQ multiplex PCR; TCRdb's copy has only in-frame clones and lacks some. The data contain approximately 260,000 clones, 80% to 90% of them singletons. The sequence derives from a woman between 40 and 55 years old in good health and CMV-seropositive. The sequencing input was PBMCs. The chain combines TRBV11-1 with TRBJ2-1, with 10 positions matching TRBD1. CDR3 loop: CASSGSGQGKTNEQFF. DNA for the CDR3: TGTGCCAGCAGCGGGTCGGGACAGGGGAAAACCAATGAGCAGTTCTTC.